The rows below give T cell receptor beta chains drawn from one sample of a study of control samples from healthy donors and cancer patients. Assay used: immunoSEQ multiplex PCR; TCRdb lists only in-frame clones, some missing. The sample holds 170,000 or so clones, about 91% seen once. Sequenced: blood. The origin of the receptors is a woman aged 40 to 55 in good health. Each CDR3 is given with its conserved first and last residue. Each record gives: CDR3 DNA, CDR3 protein, V gene, D gene, J gene, clone size. D genes are given only for firm matches. Rows give clone size only sometimes, using once, few, many, or a class for an expanded clone.

DNA: TGTGCCAGCAGCTTAGAGAGCAGGGGATATCAGCCCCAGCATTTT; CDR3: CASSLESRGYQPQHF; V: TRBV7-2; D: NA; J: TRBJ1-5; size: NA
DNA: TGTGCCAGCAGCGCCCGGGGCGCAGGTGACACTGAAGCTTTCTTT; CDR3: CASSARGAGDTEAFF; V: TRBV13; D: NA; J: TRBJ1-1; size: NA
DNA: TGTGCCAGCTCAACAGCCCTGGACAGGGTGACGGTGGGCTACACCTTC; CDR3: CASSTALDRVTVGYTF; V: TRBV18; D: TRBD1; J: TRBJ1-2; size: NA
DNA: TGTGCCAGCAGTTACCTGGGGACGGGAAACACCATATATTTT; CDR3: CASSYLGTGNTIYF; V: TRBV6-5; D: NA; J: TRBJ1-3; size: NA
DNA: TGTGCCAGCAGCCCCGGGACAGGAAAGGGTCAGCCCCAGCATTTT; CDR3: CASSPGTGKGQPQHF; V: TRBV9; D: TRBD1; J: TRBJ1-5; size: NA
DNA: TGCGCCAGCAGCCCCCGGACAGGACCCTTGGGGGACACTGAAGCTTTCTTT; CDR3: CASSPRTGPLGDTEAFF; V: TRBV4-1; D: TRBD1; J: TRBJ1-1; size: NA
DNA: TGTGCCAGCTCACCACGACCGGGACAGGAATATGGCTACACCTTC; CDR3: CASSPRPGQEYGYTF; V: TRBV18; D: TRBD1; J: TRBJ1-2; size: once
DNA: TGCGCCAGCAGTGAGGAGAGCAAACGATCCTATGGCTACACCTTC; CDR3: CASSEESKRSYGYTF; V: TRBV10-2; D: NA; J: TRBJ1-2; size: few
DNA: TGTGCCAGCAGCAAAGCGGTGGACAGGACCTACTCTGGAAACACCATATATTTT; CDR3: CASSKAVDRTYSGNTIYF; V: TRBV7-9; D: TRBD1; J: TRBJ1-3; size: NA
DNA: TGTGCCATCAGCCGGGACAACCAGAACACTGAAGCTTTCTTT; CDR3: CAISRDNQNTEAFF; V: TRBV10-3; D: NA; J: TRBJ1-1; size: NA
DNA: TGTGCCAGCAGGGTAGCAGGAAAGGTCTCCACAGATACGCAGTATTTT; CDR3: CASRVAGKVSTDTQYF; V: TRBV6-6; D: NA; J: TRBJ2-3; size: NA
DNA: TGTGCCAGCAGTGAAGACTATCGGGGGGCGGGGGCCCAAGAGACCCAGTACTTC; CDR3: CASSEDYRGAGAQETQYF; V: TRBV6-1; D: NA; J: TRBJ2-5; size: NA
DNA: TGCGCCAGCAGCCCCCCCGGTGATAGCGGGGCTTCCGGGGAGCTGTTTTTT; CDR3: CASSPPGDSGASGELFF; V: TRBV5-1; D: TRBD2; J: TRBJ2-2; size: NA
DNA: TGTGCCAGCAGTTACCAGCTGTACCAAGAGACCCAGTACTTC; CDR3: CASSYQLYQETQYF; V: TRBV5-4; D: NA; J: TRBJ2-5; size: NA
DNA: TGTGCCAGCAGCGGCAGCTCGGTGGGAACTGAAGCTTTCTTT; CDR3: CASSGSSVGTEAFF; V: TRBV14; D: NA; J: TRBJ1-1; size: NA
DNA: TGTGCCAGCAGTGGAGAAGGTTTTAGTCAGCCCCAGCATTTT; CDR3: CASSGEGFSQPQHF; V: TRBV2; D: NA; J: TRBJ1-5; size: NA
DNA: TGCGCCAGCAGCCGACCCGAAGGGGGGGGGCGGTCAGATACGCAGTATTTT; CDR3: CASSRPEGGGRSDTQYF; V: TRBV4-1; D: NA; J: TRBJ2-3; size: NA